The sequence of this T cell receptor (beta chain) was determined in a study of control samples from healthy donors and cancer patients. Germline V CDR1 and CDR2: MNHEY, SVGAGI. V gave up 7 bases and J gave up 2 bases; unmatched junction bases: 3. The CDR3 is made up of 13 amino acids. Method: immunoSEQ multiplex PCR; TCRdb's copy keeps in-frame clones and lacks some. The profile covers 90,000 to 110,000 clones, with around 89% appearing a single time and 17% taken by the ten largest. This receptor was identified in a woman aged 45 to 65 in good health. This chain connects TRBV6-5 to TRBJ2-3; 7 bases line up with TRBD1. The sample was blood. In DNA form, the CDR3 reads TGTGCCAGCACGGGACAGCCCACAGATACGCAGTATTTT. Its translation is CASTGQPTDTQYF.